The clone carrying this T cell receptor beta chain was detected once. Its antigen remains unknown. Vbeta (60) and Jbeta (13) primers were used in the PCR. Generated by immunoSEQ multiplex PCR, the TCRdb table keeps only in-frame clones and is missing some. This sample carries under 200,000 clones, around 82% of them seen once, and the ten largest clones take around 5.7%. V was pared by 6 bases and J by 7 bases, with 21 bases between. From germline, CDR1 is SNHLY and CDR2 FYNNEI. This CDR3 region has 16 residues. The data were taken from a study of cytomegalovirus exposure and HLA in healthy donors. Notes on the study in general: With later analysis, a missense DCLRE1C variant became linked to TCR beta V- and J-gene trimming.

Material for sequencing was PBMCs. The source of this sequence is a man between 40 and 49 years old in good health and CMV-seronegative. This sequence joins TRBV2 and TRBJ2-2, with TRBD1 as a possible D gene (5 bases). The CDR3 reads CASSLRWQGKDGELFF. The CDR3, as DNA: TGTGCCAGCAGCCTCCGGTGGCAGGGCAAGGACGGGGAGCTGTTTTTT.